Following are 3 T cell receptor beta chains from one sample sequenced in a study of blood T cell repertoires in COVID-19. The protocol was immunoSEQ multiplex PCR, while the TCRdb copy is restricted to in-frame clones and leaves out a portion. The data hold approximately 160,000 clones, with 70% to 90% observed a single time. The sample consisted of PBMCs or T cells enriched from blood (not recorded which). The receptors originated from a man in his forties or fifties who had recovered from COVID-19.

J is TRBJ1-2 and V is TRBV5-1; D uncertain. The CDR3 is 15 amino acids. The V end lost 4 bases, the J end lost 8 bases, and 21 bases lay between the germline ends. The germline V gene encodes CDR1 SGHRS and CDR2 YFSETQ. CDR3: CASSPGVVTTEGYTF. The CDR3 region has the DNA TGCGCCAGCAGCCCTGGTGTGGTGACCACGGAGGGCTACACCTTC.

The rearrangement uses TRBV30 and TRBJ2-2; TRBD2 matches at 14 bases. Per germline, CDR1 GTSNPN and CDR2 SVGIG (reference sequence). The CDR3 is 17 amino acids. After removal of 4 bases from V and 0 bases from J, the junction contained 4 bases not matched to a gene. The CDR3 is CAWMGLAGASNTGELFF. Here the CDR3 DNA reads TGTGCCTGGATGGGACTAGCGGGGGCCTCGAACACCGGGGAGCTGTTTTTT. The whole variable domain, remainder taken from reference TRBV30 and TRBJ2-2, is SQTIHQWPATLVQPVGSPLSLECTVEGTSNPNLYWYRQAAGRGLQLLFYSVGIGQISSEVPQNLSASRPQDRQFILSSKKLLLSDSGFYLCAWMGLAGASNTGELFFGEGSRLTVL.

The rearrangement uses TRBV7-3 and TRBJ1-2; 7 positions agree with TRBD1. Germline loops: CDR1 SGHTA, CDR2 FQGTGA. The CDR3 has 15 amino acids. The V segment lost 5 bases and the J segment 2 bases; nucleotides outside the gene matches: 8. Here the CDR3 DNA reads TGTGCCAGCAGCGCAAGACAGGGCCCCAACTATGGCTACACCTTC. Amino acids: CASSARQGPNYGYTF.